The present TCR beta chain was sequenced within a study of blood T cell repertoires in COVID-19 (dated by TCRdb to the early 2020s). General notes on the study: Samples from collaborators originated in the United States, Italy and Spain and spanned both the acute and convalescent phases of COVID-19. The prospective study material was composed of cDNA or gDNA derived from T cells, B-cell-depleted T cells, or PBMCs. The dataset comprised deeply sampled blood TCRbeta repertoires from subjects exposed to, actively infected with, or recovered from COVID-19. The repertoires were made available in a free public database intended to serve as a resource for research on the immune response to SARS-CoV-2. The samples were drawn from the first 160 participants of the ongoing ImmuneRACE study and from over 950 subjects provided by 6 global collaborators. Nearly every sample came with metadata listing a de-identified subject ID, COVID-19 status, age in years and sex. HLA class I and class II types, where available, came from metadata supplied by the sample provider rather than from assay-based typing. Here is what the overall study found, with its caveats: The quantity of clinical and demographic metadata differed by source and by participant and was supplied without curation.

Whole blood was collected in K2EDTA tubes by collaborating institutions according to the institutions' own protocols. For TCRbeta analysis, collaborators shipped samples as frozen whole blood, isolated PBMCs, or DNA extracted from either of those sample types. A note on this clone: No antigen is known for it. The sample holds no much larger clone one base away, and base qualities are not on file.

TCRbeta CDR3 regions were amplified from genomic DNA using the immunoSEQ Assay, a bias-controlled multiplex PCR. As for the original processing: The number of nucleated cells in each sample was estimated by amplification of reference gene primers within the assay. To quantify the absolute abundance of each unique TCRbeta CDR3 rearrangement, sequence reads were collapsed and filtered. For each sample, productive Simpson clonality was calculated as the square root of Simpson's diversity index across productive rearrangements. TCRdb retrieved this table from immuneACCESS and kept in-frame rearrangements only. Not all clones are present; in checked studies, unresolved V genes account for under half, and no reason is known for the remainder. D and trimming were read from the DNA, whereas the V and J calls and clone size are those reported in that table. This sample lists about 250,000 clones; roughly 91% were detected once. The top ten clones comprise more than 0.75% of the sample.

Trimming at the junction amounts to 5 bases on V and 3 bases on J, and the germline ends lie 10 bases apart. From its cysteine to its phenylalanine, the CDR3 spans 13 amino acids. Just the 39-base CDR3 DNA is kept, in frame starting at base 1. Sequenced input: peripheral blood. The receptor was isolated from a man younger than 45 with acute or convalescent COVID-19. The sequence joins TRBV12-3 or TRBV12-4 to TRBJ2-5; D gene: possibly TRBD1, on 5 matching bases. The nucleotide sequence reads TGTGCCAGCAGTGTCTTCAGGGAAGAGACCCAGTACTTC. It specifies CASSVFREETQYF.